In its sample, the clone carrying this T cell receptor beta chain was seen once. This entry comes from a study of blood T cell repertoires in COVID-19. Assay used: immunoSEQ multiplex PCR; TCRdb lists only in-frame clones, some missing. Of under 450,000 clones in the sample, 75% to 90% were seen once. The CDR3 extends over 13 amino acids. With 6 bases removed from V and 3 bases from J, the gap between germline ends came to 9 bases. The germline V gene encodes CDR1 KGHSH and CDR2 LQKENI. In Seattle, patients joined the study during active infection and were tracked longitudinally. The V gene is TRBV18, the J gene TRBJ1-5, with D hard to call. The sequencing input was peripheral blood. This TCR was sampled from a woman aged 40 to 50 with COVID-19, enrolled during active disease. The CDR3 DNA follows: TGTGCCAGCTCCGGTCCGAACAATCAGCCCCAGCATTTT. It codes for CASSGPNNQPQHF.